This is a list of T cell receptor beta chains from one sample in a study of CD8 T cells in ankylosing spondylitis. TCRdb processed the 5' RACE reads anew with MiXCR; each CDR3 protein has one entry. In the table there are a few hundred thousand distinct CDR3 sequences, 18% of which are singletons. The source material was blood, either unsorted or a sorted T cell fraction (not recorded which). The receptors were sampled from a male donor with ankylosing spondylitis or in good health (not recorded which). Both conserved end residues are part of each CDR3.

TRBJ2-1	TRBV27	CASSLSLAGLYNEQFF
TRBJ2-1	TRBV20-1	CSAREAYSSSYNEQFF
TRBJ2-2	TRBV29-1	CSVDRGEGLFF
TRBJ2-3	TRBV6-1	CASSAVAGGTDTQYF
TRBJ2-5	TRBV12-3/TRBV12-4	CASSEPWTGPRGETQYF
TRBJ2-5	TRBV24-1	CATSRSGETQYF
TRBJ2-7	TRBV7-2	CASSLAMTPPYEQYF
TRBJ2-3	TRBV29-1	CSVGGLAGLLNTDTQYF
TRBJ1-1	TRBV6-5	CASSYAGQGSTEAFF
TRBJ2-7	TRBV6-1	CASSDGSGYEQYF
TRBJ2-7	TRBV29-1	CSVEPWSGEQYF
TRBJ2-7	TRBV12-3/TRBV12-4	CASSFGRFYEQYF
TRBJ2-7	TRBV6-1	CASRGTGKVGSYEQYF
TRBJ2-2	TRBV7-2	CASSLAGFGRGGGTGELFF
TRBJ2-1	TRBV9	CASSSRQGYYNEQFF
TRBJ2-1	TRBV12-3/TRBV12-4	CASSLAQVGNCNEQFF
TRBJ2-3	TRBV29-1	CSVLQGDTQYF
TRBJ1-3	TRBV4-3	CASSQAGFNSGNTIYF
TRBJ2-1	TRBV12-3/TRBV12-4	CASRLTDEQFF
TRBJ2-7	TRBV4-3	CASSQDLEEGAYEQYF
TRBJ2-5	TRBV29-1	CSVGAEVWGENIIQETQYF
TRBJ2-7	TRBV29-1	CSVYGAGSYEQYF
TRBJ2-1	TRBV12-3/TRBV12-4	CASSLGLAGGGYNEQFF
TRBJ2-1	TRBV7-2	CASSLGVRGSYNEQFF
TRBJ2-5	TRBV28	CASSPRGENQETQYF
TRBJ2-3	TRBV2	CASSETGGPSDTQYF
TRBJ2-5	TRBV29-1	CSALGQGRHF
TRBJ1-1	TRBV7-3	CASSLSWNTEAFF
TRBJ2-7	TRBV27	CASSLIGTGIYEQYF
TRBJ2-3	TRBV4-1	CASSQGGFIGTDTQYF
TRBJ1-1	TRBV12-3/TRBV12-4	CASSPTGRITEAFF
TRBJ2-3	TRBV9	CASSVDGGPTDTQYF
TRBJ2-2	TRBV9	CASSAALSGVTNTGELFF
TRBJ2-1	TRBV3-1	CASQGETPNEQFF
TRBJ1-1	TRBV6-5	CASSYSIEYTEAFF
TRBJ1-6	TRBV4-1	CASSHVGLGNSPLHF
TRBJ1-2	TRBV10-3	CAISESTGGLDYGYTF
TRBJ1-2	TRBV20-1	CSALKPQGADYGYTF
TRBJ2-1	TRBV29-1	CSGRGGLAFNEQFF
TRBJ1-2	TRBV12-3/TRBV12-4	CASSPLNYGYTF
TRBJ2-7	TRBV27	CASSPFGPSYEQYF
TRBJ2-1	TRBV6-2/TRBV6-3	CASSIISPYNEQFF
TRBJ2-7	TRBV10-3	CASEDRELDEQYF
TRBJ2-5	TRBV27	CASSSLSTSLQETQYF
TRBJ2-1	TRBV19	CASSRDRGRSNEQFF
TRBJ2-1	TRBV20-1	CSARVLTYNEQFF
TRBJ2-1	TRBV10-3	CATLSGYGSGRADEQFF
TRBJ2-1	TRBV7-9	CASSARTSGGGNEQFF
TRBJ2-3	TRBV20-1	CSADKRERLDTQYF
TRBJ2-7	TRBV29-1	CSVEGGAGDEQYF
TRBJ2-1	TRBV11-2	CASSLLSADWSYNEQFF
TRBJ2-7	TRBV29-1	CSVEAGGATYEQYF
TRBJ2-3	TRBV4-1	CASSPSESTYGPDTQYF
TRBJ2-1	TRBV5-1	CASSLASSGGEQFF
TRBJ2-7	TRBV11-2	CASSFDAGPYEQYF
TRBJ2-7	TRBV28	CASRPNGHYEQYF